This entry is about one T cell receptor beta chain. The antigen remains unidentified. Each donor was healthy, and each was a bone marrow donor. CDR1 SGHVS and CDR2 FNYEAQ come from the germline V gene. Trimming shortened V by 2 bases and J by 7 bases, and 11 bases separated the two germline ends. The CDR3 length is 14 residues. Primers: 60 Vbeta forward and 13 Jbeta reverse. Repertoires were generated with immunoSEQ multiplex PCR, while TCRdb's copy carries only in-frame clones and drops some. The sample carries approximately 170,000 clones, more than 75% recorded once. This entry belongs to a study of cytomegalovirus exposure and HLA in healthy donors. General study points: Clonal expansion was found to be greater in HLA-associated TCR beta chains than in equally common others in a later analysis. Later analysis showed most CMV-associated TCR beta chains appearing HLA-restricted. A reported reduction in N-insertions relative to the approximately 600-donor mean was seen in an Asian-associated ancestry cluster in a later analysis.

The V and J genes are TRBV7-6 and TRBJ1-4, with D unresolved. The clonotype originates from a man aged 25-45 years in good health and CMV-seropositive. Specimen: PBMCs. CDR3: CASSLFGNGEKLFF. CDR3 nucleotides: TGTGCCAGCAGCTTATTCGGTAACGGTGAAAAACTGTTTTTT. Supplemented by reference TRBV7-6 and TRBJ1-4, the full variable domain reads GAGVSQSPRYKVTKRGQDVALRCDPISGHVSLYWYRQALGQGPEFLTYFNYEAQQDKSGLPNDRFSAERPEGSISTLTIQRTEQRDSAMYRCASSLFGNGEKLFFGSGTQLSVL.